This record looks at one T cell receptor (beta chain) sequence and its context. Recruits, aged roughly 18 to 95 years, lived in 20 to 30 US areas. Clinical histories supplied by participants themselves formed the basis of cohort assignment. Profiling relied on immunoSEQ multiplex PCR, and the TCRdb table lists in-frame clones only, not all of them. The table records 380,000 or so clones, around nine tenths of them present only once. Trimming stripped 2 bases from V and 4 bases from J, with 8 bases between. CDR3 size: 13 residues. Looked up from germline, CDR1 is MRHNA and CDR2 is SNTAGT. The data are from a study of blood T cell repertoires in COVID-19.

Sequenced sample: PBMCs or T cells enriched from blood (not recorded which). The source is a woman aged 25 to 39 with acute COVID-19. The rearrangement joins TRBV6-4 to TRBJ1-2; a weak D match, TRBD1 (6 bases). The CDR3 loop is CASSDMTGYGYTF. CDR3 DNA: TGTGCCAGCAGTGACATGACAGGCTATGGCTACACCTTC.